Listed here are 14 T cell receptor beta chains from one sample, sequenced in a study of cytomegalovirus exposure and HLA in healthy donors (dated 2017 in TCRdb). Libraries were prepared through the immunoSEQ multiplex PCR assay. Entries here come from immuneACCESS through TCRdb and include only in-frame sequences with V and J called. Some clones fail to appear in such tables; in the studies checked, an unresolved V gene covers under half of the shortfall, and the cause of the remainder is unknown. The sample yields roughly 60,000 clones; roughly 95% were counted once. The ten largest make up 1.2% of the sample. The sample comprised PBMCs. The receptor source for this set is a woman aged 18-30 years in good health and CMV-seronegative.

The rearrangement joins TRBV6-1 to TRBJ2-7; 8 bases map to TRBD2. The ends lost 4 bases at V and 6 bases at J; junction bases unmatched: 11. The CDR3 extends over 15 amino acids. Germline V gives CDR1 MNHNS, CDR2 SASEGT. CDR3 region: CASSGVGLVRAEQYF. DNA of the CDR3: TGTGCCAGCAGTGGAGTGGGACTAGTGAGAGCCGAGCAGTACTTC.

The chain recombines TRBV5-1 with TRBJ2-5; a weak D match, TRBD2 (5 bases). There are 14 residues in the CDR3. Per germline, CDR1 SGHRS and CDR2 YFSETQ. The ends were cut back, 4 bases at V and 3 bases at J, with 13 bases in the middle. DNA of the CDR3: TGCGCCAGCAGCCGTAAAGGACTCGAAGAGACCCAGTACTTC. Translation gives CASSRKGLEETQYF. Looking up the rest from reference TRBV5-1 and TRBJ2-5 gives the full variable domain: KAGVTQTPRYLIKTRGQQVTLSCSPISGHRSVSWYQQTPGQGLQFLFEYFSETQRNKGNFPGRFSGRQFSNSRSEMNVSTLELGDSALYLCASSRKGLEETQYFGPGTRLLVL.

This rearrangement joins TRBV5-1 to TRBJ1-4; the D gene is possibly TRBD1 (5 bases). Germline values: CDR1 SGHRS, CDR2 YFSETQ. The germline V and J ends were trimmed by 4 bases and 3 bases, with 19 bases remaining between them. CDR3 length: 17 amino acids. The CDR3 DNA is TGCGCCAGCAGCCCCCTGGACACCGGCGCGGCTAATGAAAAACTGTTTTTT. Translating it yields CASSPLDTGAANEKLFF.

This chain uses TRBV2 with TRBJ2-5, with TRBD2 matching over 14 bases. Losses at the gene ends were 2 bases for V and 5 bases for J; bases not matched to a gene: 7. This CDR3 comprises 17 residues. Germline V lookup: CDR1 SNHLY, CDR2 FYNNEI. The CDR3 coding sequence is TGTGCCAGCAGTGAACCCCGGGGACTAGCGGGGGTGGAGACCCAGTACTTC. Translating gives CASSEPRGLAGVETQYF.

This chain links TRBV2 with TRBJ2-7; weak D call: TRBD1 (6 bases). The V and J ends lost 6 bases and 6 bases respectively, with 18 bases between them. The CDR3 is 14 residues long. The germline V gene has CDR1 SNHLY and CDR2 FYNNEI. The CDR3: CASSPGALQVEQYF. CDR3 bases: TGTGCCAGCAGCCCAGGGGCCCTTCAGGTCGAGCAGTACTTC.

The chain combines TRBV2 with TRBJ1-3, with 7 bases lining up with TRBD1. From germline, CDR1 is SNHLY and CDR2 FYNNEI. Losses at the gene ends were 6 bases for V and 3 bases for J; bases not matched to a gene: 5. This CDR3 has 14 amino acids. The CDR3 DNA reads TGTGCCAGCAGCGCCGGGACAGTTGGAAACACCATATATTTT. It yields the protein CASSAGTVGNTIYF.

This chain connects TRBV7-9 to TRBJ2-2; 12 positions agree with TRBD2. There are 18 residues in the CDR3. J was trimmed by 3 bases and V by 5 bases; bases with no gene match: 10. The germline V gene has CDR1 SEHNR and CDR2 FQNEAQ (reference sequence). The CDR3 reads CASSPLAGGTGYTGELFF. Written as DNA, the CDR3 is TGTGCCAGCAGCCCACTAGCGGGGGGCACCGGGTACACCGGGGAGCTGTTTTTT.

Concerning this clone itself: The same CDR3 is also encoded by other DNA sequences in this sample. The chain uses TRBV18 and TRBJ2-5, with 8 bases identical to TRBD2. The CDR3 is 14 amino acids. Looked up from germline, CDR1 is KGHSH and CDR2 is LQKENI. The trim removed 2 bases at V and 2 bases at J, leaving 1 base unmatched. The CDR3 DNA reads TGTGCCAGCTCACCAACTAGCGGTCAAGAGACCCAGTACTTC. This gives the protein CASSPTSGQETQYF.

The genes are TRBV18 and TRBJ1-2; the D is unclear. The CDR3 extends over 13 amino acids. Germline V gene data show CDR1 as KGHSH and CDR2 as LQKENI. V was trimmed by 2 bases and J by 8 bases, leaving 12 bases between them. The CDR3 protein is CASSPKAEGGYTF. The CDR3 bases are TGTGCCAGCTCACCAAAGGCAGAGGGCGGCTACACCTTC.

V gene TRBV28 combines with J gene TRBJ1-5; maybe TRBD1 (5 bases). Germline CDR1 MDHEN, CDR2 SYDVKM. The CDR3 spans 15 residues. Trimming pared 0 bases from V and 7 bases from J, leaving 13 bases between. The CDR3 region has the DNA TGTGCCAGCAGTTTATGGGAAGGGGCGGGGCAGCCCCAGCATTTT. Encoded protein: CASSLWEGAGQPQHF.

V and J are TRBV27 and TRBJ1-5, with D possibly being TRBD1 (5 bases). The ends were cut back, 6 bases at V and 3 bases at J, with 18 bases in the middle. This CDR3 has 16 amino acids. CDR1 and CDR2 from the germline V gene are MNHEY and SMNVEV (reference sequence). The CDR3 DNA reads TGTGCCAGCAGAGTTTTGGCGACAGACTCCAATCAGCCCCAGCATTTT. Translated, it gives CASRVLATDSNQPQHF.

The table lists this clone with a count of one. The chain couples TRBV5-1 to TRBJ2-3, with D possibly matching TRBD1 (5 bases). The germline gives CDR1 SGHRS, CDR2 YFSETQ. V shed 4 bases and J shed 3 bases, with 18 bases lying between them. This CDR3 comprises 16 residues. The CDR3 spells CASSLSFDSSTDTQYF. Written as DNA, the CDR3 is TGCGCCAGCAGCCTCAGTTTCGACAGCTCAACAGATACGCAGTATTTT.

The chain is built from TRBV28 and TRBJ2-3, with 7 bases aligning to TRBD2. J gave up 3 bases and V 6 bases, and 6 bases lay outside the gene matches. The CDR3 contains 14 residues. The germline V gene encodes CDR1 MDHEN and CDR2 SYDVKM. The CDR3 region has the DNA TGTGCCAGCAGGGTGGCGGGAGTTACAGATACGCAGTATTTT. Its translation: CASRVAGVTDTQYF.

V gene TRBV29-1 combines with J gene TRBJ2-7; the D gene is possibly TRBD2 (6 bases). The V and J ends lost 4 bases and 6 bases respectively, with 13 bases between them. CDR1 SQVTM and CDR2 ANQGSEA come from the germline V gene. The CDR3 length is 12 residues. The CDR3 spells CSVGGAGLEQYF. For the CDR3, the DNA is TGCAGCGTTGGGGGTGCGGGGCTCGAGCAGTACTTC.